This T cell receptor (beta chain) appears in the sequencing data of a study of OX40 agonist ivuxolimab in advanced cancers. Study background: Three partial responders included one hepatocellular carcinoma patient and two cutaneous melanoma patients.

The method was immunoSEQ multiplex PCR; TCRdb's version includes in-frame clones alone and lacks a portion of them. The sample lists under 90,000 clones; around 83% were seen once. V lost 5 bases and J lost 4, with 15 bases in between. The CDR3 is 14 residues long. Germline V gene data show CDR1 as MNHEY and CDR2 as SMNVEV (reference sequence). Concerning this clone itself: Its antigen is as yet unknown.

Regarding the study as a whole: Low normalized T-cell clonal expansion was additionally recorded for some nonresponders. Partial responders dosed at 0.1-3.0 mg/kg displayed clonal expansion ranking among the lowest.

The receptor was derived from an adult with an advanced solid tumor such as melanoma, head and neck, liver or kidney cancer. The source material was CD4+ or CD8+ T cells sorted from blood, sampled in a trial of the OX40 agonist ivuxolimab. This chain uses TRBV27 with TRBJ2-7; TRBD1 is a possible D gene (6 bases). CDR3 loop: CASSRTRGAYEQYF. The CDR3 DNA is TGTGCCAGCAGTCGCACCAGGGGAGCATACGAGCAGTACTTC.